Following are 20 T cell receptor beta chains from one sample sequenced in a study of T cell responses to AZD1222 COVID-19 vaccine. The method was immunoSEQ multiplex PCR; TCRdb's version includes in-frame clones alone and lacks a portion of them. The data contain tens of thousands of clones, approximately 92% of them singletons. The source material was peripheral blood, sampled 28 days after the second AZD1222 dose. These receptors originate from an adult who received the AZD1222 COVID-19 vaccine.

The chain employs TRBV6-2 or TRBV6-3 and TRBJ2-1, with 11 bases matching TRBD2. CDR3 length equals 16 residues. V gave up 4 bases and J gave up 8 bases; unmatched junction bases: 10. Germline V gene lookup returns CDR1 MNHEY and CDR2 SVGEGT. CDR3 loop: CASSSPTSGSIYEQFF. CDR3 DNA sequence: TGTGCCAGCAGTTCCCCAACTAGCGGGAGTATCTATGAGCAGTTCTTC.

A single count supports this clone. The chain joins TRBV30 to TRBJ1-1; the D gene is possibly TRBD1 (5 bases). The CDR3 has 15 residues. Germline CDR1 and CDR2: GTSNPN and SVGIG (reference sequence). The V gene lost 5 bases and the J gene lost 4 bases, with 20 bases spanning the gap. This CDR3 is CAWGAPTVGGTEAFF. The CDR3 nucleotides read TGTGCCTGGGGGGCCCCGACGGTCGGGGGCACTGAAGCTTTCTTT.

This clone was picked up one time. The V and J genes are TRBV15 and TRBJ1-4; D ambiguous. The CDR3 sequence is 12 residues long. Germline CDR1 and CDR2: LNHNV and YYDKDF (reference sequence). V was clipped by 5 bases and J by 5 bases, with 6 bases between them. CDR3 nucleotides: TGTGCCACCAGCCGCGGAAATGAAAAACTGTTTTTT. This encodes CATSRGNEKLFF.

Here the CDR3 reads CASSARTASSTDTQYF. CDR3 nucleotides: TGTGCCAGCAGCGCCCGGACGGCGTCTAGCACAGATACGCAGTATTTT. The rearrangement uses TRBV7-3 and TRBJ2-3; D gene uncertain. CDR1 is SGHTA, CDR2 FQGTGA, per germline. The V end lost 5 bases, the J end lost 0 bases, and 15 bases lay between the germline ends. This CDR3 region has 16 residues.

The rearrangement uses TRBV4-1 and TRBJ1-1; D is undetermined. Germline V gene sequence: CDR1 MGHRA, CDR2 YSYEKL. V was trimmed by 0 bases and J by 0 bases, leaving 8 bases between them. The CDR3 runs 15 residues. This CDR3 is CASSQDPGMNTEAFF. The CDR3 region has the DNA TGCGCCAGCAGCCAAGATCCGGGCATGAACACTGAAGCTTTCTTT.

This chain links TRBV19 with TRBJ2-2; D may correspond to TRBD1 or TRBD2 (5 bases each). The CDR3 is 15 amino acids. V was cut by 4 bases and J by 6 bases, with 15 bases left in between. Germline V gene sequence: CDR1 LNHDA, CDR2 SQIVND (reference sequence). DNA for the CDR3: TGTGCCAGTAGTAGGGGACCCGTCTACCCCGGGGAGCTGTTTTTT. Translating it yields CASSRGPVYPGELFF.

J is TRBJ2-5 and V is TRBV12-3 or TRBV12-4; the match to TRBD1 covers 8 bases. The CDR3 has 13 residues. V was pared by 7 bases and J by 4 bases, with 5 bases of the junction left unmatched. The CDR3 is CASTLDRGETQYF. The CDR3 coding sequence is TGTGCCAGCACGCTCGACAGGGGAGAGACCCAGTACTTC.

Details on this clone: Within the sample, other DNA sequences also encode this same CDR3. The CDR3 here is CASSLTSGSTDTQYF. CDR3 DNA sequence: TGTGCCAGCTCCCTAACTAGCGGGAGCACAGATACGCAGTATTTT. The chain is built from TRBV18 and TRBJ2-3, with TRBD2 matching 9 bases. V lost 6 bases to trimming and J lost 0 bases; unmatched junction nucleotides: 4. Germline V CDR1 and CDR2: KGHSH, LQKENI. The CDR3 loop spans 15 amino acids.

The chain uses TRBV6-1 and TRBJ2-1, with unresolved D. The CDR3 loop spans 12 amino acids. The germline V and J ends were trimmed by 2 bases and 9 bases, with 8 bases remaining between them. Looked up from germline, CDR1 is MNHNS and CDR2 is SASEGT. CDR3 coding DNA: TGTGCCAGCAGTGAACTGCAACGTGAGCAGTTCTTC. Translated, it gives CASSELQREQFF.

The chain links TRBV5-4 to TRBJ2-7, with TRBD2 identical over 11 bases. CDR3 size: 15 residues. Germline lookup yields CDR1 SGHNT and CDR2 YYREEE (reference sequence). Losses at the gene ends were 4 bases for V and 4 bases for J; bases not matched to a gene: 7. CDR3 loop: CASSLGTSGLYEQYF. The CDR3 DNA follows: TGTGCCAGCAGCCTGGGGACTAGCGGATTATACGAGCAGTACTTC.

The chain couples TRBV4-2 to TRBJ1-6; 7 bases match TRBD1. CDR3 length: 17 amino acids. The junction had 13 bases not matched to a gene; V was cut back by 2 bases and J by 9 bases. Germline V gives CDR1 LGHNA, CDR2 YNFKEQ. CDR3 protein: CASSQQARQGDRSPLHF. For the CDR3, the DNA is TGTGCCAGCAGCCAACAGGCGCGACAGGGTGATCGTTCACCCCTCCACTTT.

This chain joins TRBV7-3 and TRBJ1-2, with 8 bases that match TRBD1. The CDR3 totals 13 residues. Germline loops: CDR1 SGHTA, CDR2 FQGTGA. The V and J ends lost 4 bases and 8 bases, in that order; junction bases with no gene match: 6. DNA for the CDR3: TGTGCCAGCAGCTCGACAGGGGAGGGCGGCTACACCTTC. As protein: CASSSTGEGGYTF.

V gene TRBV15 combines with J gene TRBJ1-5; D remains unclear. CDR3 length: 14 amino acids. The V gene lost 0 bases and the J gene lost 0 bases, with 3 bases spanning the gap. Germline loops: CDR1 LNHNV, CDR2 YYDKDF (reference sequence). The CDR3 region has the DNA TGTGCCACCAGCAGAGAGCATAGCAATCAGCCCCAGCATTTT. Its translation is CATSREHSNQPQHF. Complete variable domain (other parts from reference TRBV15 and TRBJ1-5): DAMVIQNPRYQVTQFGKPVTLSCSQTLNHNVMYWYQQKSSQAPKLLFHYYDKDFNNEADTPDNFQSRRPNTSFCFLDIRSPGLGDTAMYLCATSREHSNQPQHFGDGTRLSIL.

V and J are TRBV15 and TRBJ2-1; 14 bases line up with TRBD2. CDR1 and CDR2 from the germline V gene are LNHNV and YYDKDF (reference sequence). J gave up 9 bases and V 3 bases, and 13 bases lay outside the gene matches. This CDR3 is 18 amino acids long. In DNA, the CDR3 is TGTGCCACCAGCAGGGATTCCCTAGGGACTAGCGGGAGTCGTGAGCAGTTCTTC. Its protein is CATSRDSLGTSGSREQFF.

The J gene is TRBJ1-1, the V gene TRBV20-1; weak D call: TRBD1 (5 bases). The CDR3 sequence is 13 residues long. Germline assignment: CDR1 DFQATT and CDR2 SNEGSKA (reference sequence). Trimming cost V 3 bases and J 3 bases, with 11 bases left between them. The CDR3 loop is CSASFGADTEAFF. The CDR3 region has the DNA TGCAGTGCTAGTTTTGGGGCGGACACTGAAGCTTTCTTT.

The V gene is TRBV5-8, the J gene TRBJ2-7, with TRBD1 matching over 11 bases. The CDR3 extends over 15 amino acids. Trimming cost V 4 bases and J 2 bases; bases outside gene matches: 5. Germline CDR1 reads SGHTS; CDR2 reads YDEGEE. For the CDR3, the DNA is TGTGCCAGCAGCGTCGGACAGGGGGCTACCTACGAGCAGTACTTC. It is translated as CASSVGQGATYEQYF. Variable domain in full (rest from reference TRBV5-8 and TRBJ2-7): EAGVTQSPTHLIKTRGQQATLRCSPISGHTSVYWYQQALGLGLQFLLWYDEGEERNRGNFPPRFSGRQFPNYSSELNVNALELEDSALYLCASSVGQGATYEQYFGPGTRLTVT.

CDR3 residues: CASSLDFSSVGYEQYF. The DNA for the CDR3 is TGTGCCAGCAGCTTAGACTTCTCTAGTGTGGGCTACGAGCAGTACTTC. The chain is built from TRBV7-2 and TRBJ2-7; D gene unclear. Trimming removed 1 base from V and 3 bases from J, with 16 bases in between. The CDR3 spans 16 residues. Germline loops: CDR1 SGHTA, CDR2 FQGNSA.

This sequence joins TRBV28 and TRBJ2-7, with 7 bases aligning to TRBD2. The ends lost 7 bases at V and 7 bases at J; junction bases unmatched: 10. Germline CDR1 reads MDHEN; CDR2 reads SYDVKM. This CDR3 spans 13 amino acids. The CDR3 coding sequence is TGTGCCAGCAACCGGGGAGGGCTGGGGGAGCAGTACTTC. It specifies CASNRGGLGEQYF.

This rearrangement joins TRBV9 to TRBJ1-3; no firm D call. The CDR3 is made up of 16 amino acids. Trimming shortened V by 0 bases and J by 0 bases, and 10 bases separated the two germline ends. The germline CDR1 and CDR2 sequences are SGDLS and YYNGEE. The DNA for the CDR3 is TGTGCCAGCAGCGTAGTAGGCGCTTCCTCTGGAAACACCATATATTTT. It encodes CASSVVGASSGNTIYF.

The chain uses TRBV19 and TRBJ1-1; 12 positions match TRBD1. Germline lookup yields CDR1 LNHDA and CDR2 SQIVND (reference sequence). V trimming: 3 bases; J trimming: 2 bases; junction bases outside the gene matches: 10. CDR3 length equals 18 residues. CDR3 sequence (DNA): TGTGCCAGTAGTATTCGCACGGGGGGACAGGGGGCCAACACTGAAGCTTTCTTT. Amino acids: CASSIRTGGQGANTEAFF.